This T cell receptor (beta chain) was captured by sequencing in a study of naive and memory T cell subsets (dated by TCRdb to the late 2010s). Regarding the research as a whole: An open-source, UMI-based TCR alpha and beta sequencing pipeline was applied to sorted naive and memory peripheral blood T cell subsets. The functional CMV T cell responses agreed completely with IgG serology results. RNA was DNase-treated and reverse transcribed with TCR constant-region primers, mostly using SuperScript III.

This clonotype turned up a few times. The target of this receptor is not known. Qualities for individual bases were not recorded, and no much larger clone is one base off. Library preparation employed UMI-ligation and nested PCR. The beta constant-region primer was an equimolar mix of two oligonucleotides covering both TRBC1 and TRBC2. The ligated cDNA went through four rounds of PCR with nested alpha and beta constant-region primers together with the SP2 primer. A single-stranded oligonucleotide carrying the SP2 primer and a 12-nucleotide UMI was ligated to the 3' end of the cDNA by T4 RNA ligase 1. The ligation reaction was incubated at 16°C for about 20-24 hours. PCR2 was typically run as a SYBR Green qPCR and stopped at a predetermined threshold to prevent over-amplification. All purifications after the first were performed with Agencourt AMPure XP magnetic beads. Library amounts were measured by Qubit and library quality was assessed on a TapeStation, where the main peak was expected at around 650 bp. The pooled libraries were sequenced on an Illumina MiSeq using v2 2x251 paired-end kits, which usually yielded roughly 1-2 million reads per sample. Each sample was pooled at about 4 nM, and about 5-8% PhiX was included to help cluster recognition. The published analysis was carried out like this. Decombinator assigned V and J genes to Demultiplexor-processed FASTQ reads by tag matching, allowing a single base-pair mismatch. Collapsinator relied on UMIs to fix sequencing errors as well as frequency errors caused by PCR heterogeneity. TCRs were translated and CDR3s were extracted from the conserved cysteine to the FGXG phenylalanine by CDR3Translator, with non-productive sequences being flagged. Gini, Shannon entropy and inverse Simpson indices were calculated on repertoires that had been subsampled to equal numbers of UMI-defined TCRs. Within the linear range, a power law was fitted to clonotype abundance distributions using maximum likelihood. When run on a single naive CD8 sample, MIGEC and the pipeline yielded similar UMI counts, similar unique TCR numbers and similar clonal distributions. The repertoires were searched for about 7,300 CMV-associated CDR3 sequences that had been compiled from VDJdb and a published dataset. Clones were called with MiXCR by TCRdb after fastp trimmed the public reads at Q25, and only in-frame beta chains were retained. One record per CDR3 amino acid sequence lists the most common genes and DNA. TCRdb, not the original authors, processed these V and J calls. The sample records 25,000 to 40,000 distinct CDR3 sequences, under 20% of which are singletons. The ten biggest clones cover around 3.3% of the sample.

Beyond this particular receptor, the publication reports: Each clonotype was defined as a single alpha or beta chain sequence rather than as a paired alpha/beta receptor. RNA-based TCR counts may be affected by expression changes linked to T cell activation and differentiation. After error correction, only a single occurrence was seen for over 95% of naive TCR sequences, so much steeper abundance distributions were produced than in memory subsets. The abundance of TCRs followed a power law with an exponent that differed between naive and memory subsets yet stayed consistent across the three individuals. In both CD4 and CD8 cells, a rise in Gini index and a fall in Shannon and inverse Simpson diversity were observed from naive through CM, EM and EMRA. The repertoire findings for the naive and memory subsets could not be validated against a ground truth because none was available.

The CDR3 numbers 14 residues from cysteine through phenylalanine. CDR3 DNA is the only sequence kept; it has 42 bases, read in frame from the first base. CDR1 and CDR2, looked up from the germline V gene, are LGHNT and FRNRAP. The V end loses 7 bases and the J end loses 2 bases, and a stretch of 14 bases separates them. TCR alpha and beta chain libraries were amplified separately from the second PCR step onward. The CMV status of each donor was determined by measuring IFNgamma production from CD4+ T cells after fresh PBMCs had been stimulated overnight with CMV viral lysate. CD4 T cells were positively selected using Miltenyi beads, after which CD8 T cells were positively selected from the CD4-negative fraction. Cells were stained for CD3, CD4, CD8, CD45RA, CD27 and a live/dead dye and were sorted on a BD Aria II into four subsets based on CD45RA and CD27. Effector memory cells were sorted as CD45RA-CD27-, and EMRA cells as CD45RA+CD27-. Blood came from a few healthy volunteers, each fractionated into CD4 and CD8 T cells and then into four differentiation subsets. Approximately 130 ml of peripheral blood was drawn per donor, and PBMC were isolated by Ficoll-Paque PLUS density-gradient centrifugation. Sorted cells were lysed in RLT buffer, and RNA was extracted with a Qiagen RNeasy kit and stored at -80°C.

The TCR comes from a human donor in good health. Sequencing used effector memory CD4+ T cells from blood. Per the publication, the cell subset or site label means: effector memory, CD45RA- CD27-. Rearrangement joined TRBV12-5 to TRBJ1-1; no D segment can be confidently identified. In nucleotide form, the sequence is TGTGCTAGTGCCCTGGGAGACCTCAACACTGAAGCTTTCTTT. Its coded protein is CASALGDLNTEAFF.